A selection of T cell receptor beta chains follows, all from one sample in a study of T cell responses to AZD1222 COVID-19 vaccine. Only in-frame clones appear in the TCRdb table, and some are missing; sequencing was by immunoSEQ multiplex PCR. The sample shows about 120,000 clones, 70% to 90% of them seen only once. The source material was peripheral blood, sampled on day 0 of AZD1222 vaccination. The receptors derive from an adult in good health. Each CDR3 is given with its conserved first and last residue. Fields, in order: D gene, clone size, V gene, J gene, CDR3 protein, CDR3 DNA. The D gene is left open where the match is weak. Clone size is given for some rows only: seen once, a few or many times, or a class if the clone is expanded.

>TRBD2|-|TRBV7-6|TRBJ2-1
CASSSGTSTRNEQFF
TGTGCCAGCAGCTCGGGGACTAGCACTCGCAATGAGCAGTTCTTC
>-|-|TRBV12-3/TRBV12-4|TRBJ1-2
CASTEGPNYGYTF
TGTGCGAGCACGGAGGGCCCCAACTATGGCTACACCTTC
>-|-|TRBV7-6|TRBJ2-1
CASSLRDGGPFNEQFF
TGTGCCAGCAGCTTAAGGGACGGGGGCCCATTCAATGAGCAGTTCTTC
>TRBD1|-|TRBV2|TRBJ1-1
CAETGQMNTEAFF
TGTGCCGAGACGGGACAGATGAACACTGAAGCTTTCTTT
>-|-|TRBV19|TRBJ1-6
CASSSIWSPLHF
TGTGCCAGTAGTTCCATATGGTCACCCCTCCACTTT
>-|-|TRBV29-1|TRBJ2-7
CSVSEGTYEQYF
TGCAGCGTCTCAGAGGGGACCTACGAGCAGTACTTC
>-|-|TRBV2|TRBJ2-7
CASSASAGSGYEQYF
TGTGCCAGCAGTGCCTCGGCGGGATCAGGATACGAGCAGTACTTC
>TRBD1|-|TRBV7-8|TRBJ1-2
CASSPDRGGYGYTF
TGTGCCAGCAGCCCAGACAGGGGGGGGTATGGCTACACCTTC
>-|-|TRBV28|TRBJ1-5
CASSLGGLHSNQPQHF
TGTGCCAGCAGTTTAGGGGGACTCCATAGCAATCAGCCCCAGCATTTT
>-|-|TRBV25-1|TRBJ1-4
CASSGQDNEKLFF
TGTGCCAGCAGTGGGCAGGATAATGAAAAACTGTTTTTT
>TRBD2|-|TRBV13|TRBJ2-1
CASSPYPGEGQFF
TGTGCCAGCAGCCCCTACCCGGGGGAGGGGCAGTTCTTC
>-|-|TRBV30|TRBJ2-2
CAWSPTINGELFF
TGTGCCTGGAGCCCGACAATAAACGGGGAGCTGTTTTTT
>-|-|TRBV28|TRBJ1-1
CASSASGALNKRAFF
TGTGCCAGCAGTGCCTCAGGGGCGTTGAACAAAAGAGCTTTCTTT
>-|few|TRBV7-7|TRBJ1-2
CASSPVRADYGYTF
TGTGCTAGCAGCCCGGTTAGGGCCGACTATGGCTACACCTTC
>-|-|TRBV21-1|TRBJ2-1
CASSKAPARPRDEQFF
TGTGCCAGCAGCAAAGCCCCGGCCCGTCCCCGAGATGAGCAGTTCTTC
>TRBD2|-|TRBV28|TRBJ2-4
CASNLAGDTKNIQYF
TGTGCCAGCAATCTTGCGGGAGACACCAAAAACATTCAGTACTTC
>-|-|TRBV15|TRBJ1-4
CATGGGATNEKLFF
TGTGCCACCGGTGGGGGTGCAACTAATGAAAAACTGTTTTTT
>-|-|TRBV18|TRBJ1-3
CASSPSFSGNTIYF
TGTGCCAGCTCACCGTCATTCTCTGGAAACACCATATATTTT
>-|-|TRBV6-5|TRBJ2-1
CASSYIGEQFF
TGTGCCAGCAGTTACATAGGTGAGCAGTTCTTC
>TRBD1|-|TRBV28|TRBJ1-2
CASSLRGPLGYTF
TGTGCCAGCAGTCTGAGGGGGCCCCTTGGCTACACCTTC
>TRBD2|-|TRBV5-1|TRBJ2-3
CASSSPPSGSGDTQYF
TGCGCCAGCAGCTCGCCCCCTAGCGGGAGTGGAGATACGCAGTATTTT
>-|-|TRBV5-1|TRBJ2-7
CASSLVEPPYEQYF
TGCGCCAGCAGCTTGGTCGAACCCCCTTACGAGCAGTACTTC
>TRBD2|-|TRBV12-3/TRBV12-4|TRBJ2-1
CASSRTSGSQFF
TGTGCCAGCAGTCGGACTAGCGGGAGTCAATTCTTC
>TRBD1|-|TRBV28|TRBJ1-4
CASSRPGGGEKLFF
TGTGCCAGCAGTAGGCCAGGGGGCGGAGAAAAACTGTTTTTT
>-|once|TRBV19|TRBJ1-2
CASSMLDGDYGYTF
TGTGCCAGTAGTATGCTTGATGGGGACTATGGCTACACCTTC
>TRBD2|once|TRBV28|TRBJ2-5
CASSGSGGQETQYF
TGTGCCAGCAGTGGCAGCGGGGGCCAAGAGACCCAGTACTTC
>-|-|TRBV11-2|TRBJ2-4
CASSLVGLAKNIQYF
TGTGCCAGCAGCTTAGTTGGTTTAGCCAAAAACATTCAGTACTTC
>-|medium-sized|TRBV5-4|TRBJ2-3
CASSLDRGYTDTQYF
TGTGCCAGCAGCTTGGATAGGGGCTACACAGATACGCAGTATTTT
>-|-|TRBV3-1/TRBV3-2|TRBJ1-2
CASSPGRYGYTF
TGTGCCAGCAGCCCGGGGCGCTATGGCTACACCTTC
>TRBD1|few|TRBV12-3/TRBV12-4|TRBJ1-1
CASSRQGNTEAFF
TGTGCCAGCAGTCGACAGGGTAACACTGAAGCTTTCTTT
>-|-|TRBV4-2|TRBJ1-1
CASSQGPGTVNTEAFF
TGTGCCAGCAGCCAAGGGCCCGGGACGGTGAACACTGAAGCTTTCTTT
>-|-|TRBV7-6|TRBJ2-7
CASSLGGGEQYF
TGTGCCAGCAGCTTAGGAGGTGGTGAGCAGTACTTC
>-|-|TRBV19|TRBJ1-5
CASSSRVQPQHF
TGTGCCAGTAGTTCGAGGGTTCAGCCCCAGCATTTT
>-|many|TRBV6-1|TRBJ2-7
CASSDAGTEISYEQYF
TGTGCCAGCAGTGATGCCGGGACCGAGATCTCCTACGAGCAGTACTTC
>-|-|TRBV6-1|TRBJ1-1
CASSESAGIAEAFF
TGTGCCAGCAGTGAATCCGCAGGGATCGCTGAAGCTTTCTTT
>-|-|TRBV19|TRBJ1-1
CASSIRAVVNTEAFF
TGTGCCAGTAGTATCCGGGCAGTTGTGAACACTGAAGCTTTCTTT
>-|few|TRBV5-6|TRBJ2-3
CASSLRIGQSTDTQYF
TGTGCCAGCAGCTTAAGGATAGGGCAGAGCACAGATACGCAGTATTTT
>-|-|TRBV28|TRBJ2-5
CASSVGLVGTQYF
TGTGCCAGCAGTGTGGGACTCGTCGGGACCCAGTACTTC
>TRBD1|-|TRBV6-5|TRBJ1-6
CASSYGGTGGSPLHF
TGTGCCAGCAGTTACGGTGGGACAGGGGGCTCACCCCTCCACTTT
>TRBD1|-|TRBV5-6|TRBJ1-3
CASSFRDRGTNTIYF
TGTGCCAGCAGTTTCCGGGACAGGGGAACCAACACCATATATTTT
>-|-|TRBV30|TRBJ1-6
CAWSVKDSPLHF
TGTGCCTGGAGTGTGAAGGATTCACCCCTCCACTTT
>-|-|TRBV3-1/TRBV3-2|TRBJ1-2
CASSQAGSYYGYTF
TGTGCCAGCAGCCAAGCGGGGTCCTACTATGGCTACACCTTC
>TRBD1|-|TRBV7-8|TRBJ2-3
CASSLDRRQGSEDTQYF
TGTGCCAGCAGCTTAGACAGGAGACAGGGGTCGGAAGATACGCAGTATTTT
>-|-|TRBV12-3/TRBV12-4|TRBJ2-7
CASSDRSYEQYF
TGTGCCAGCAGTGACCGGTCCTACGAGCAGTACTTC
>-|-|TRBV3-1/TRBV3-2|TRBJ1-5
CASSQTYNQPQHF
TGTGCCAGCAGCCAGACCTACAATCAGCCCCAGCATTTT
>TRBD2|-|TRBV10-3|TRBJ2-7
CAIRPTAVASGRPDGQYF
TGTGCCATCAGGCCCACAGCCGTGGCTAGCGGGAGGCCGGACGGGCAGTACTTC
>-|-|TRBV5-6|TRBJ1-3
CASSFIAVSSGNTIYF
TGTGCCAGCAGCTTTATCGCGGTGTCCTCTGGAAACACCATATATTTT
>TRBD1|-|TRBV24-1|TRBJ1-5
CATQDRGNQPQHF
TGTGCCACCCAGGACAGGGGGAATCAGCCCCAGCATTTT
>-|-|TRBV7-3|TRBJ2-3
CASSLGRGTDTQYF
TGTGCCAGCAGCTTAGGAAGGGGCACAGATACGCAGTATTTT
>TRBD1|-|TRBV5-4|TRBJ2-7
CASSLVGQPYEQYF
TGTGCCAGCAGCTTGGTGGGACAGCCCTACGAGCAGTACTTC
>-|-|TRBV3-1/TRBV3-2|TRBJ1-6
CASSQVTGYSPLHF
TGTGCCAGCAGCCAGGTTACAGGTTACTCACCCCTCCACTTT
>TRBD2|-|TRBV6-6|TRBJ2-1
CASSPRGSGSYNEQFF
TGTGCCAGCAGTCCCCGGGGTAGCGGGTCCTACAATGAGCAGTTCTTC
>-|few|TRBV3-1/TRBV3-2|TRBJ2-2
CASSTENTGELFF
TGTGCCAGCAGCACAGAGAACACCGGGGAGCTGTTTTTT